This T cell receptor beta chain was found in a study of quantifying T cell responses using KT2 cells. Overall study context: cDNA was made from DNase-treated RNA using alpha and beta constant primers. Points from the study as a whole: At about one KT2 cell per 100,000 PBMC, KT2 sequences were still detected.

Deletions cut 0 bases from V and 1 base from J, with 9 bases between. This CDR3 comprises 15 residues. CDR1 and CDR2 (germline): LGHDT, YNNKEL (reference sequence). This clonotype has a handful of counts. Antigen: not known. The cDNA 3' end received a ligated oligonucleotide with a UMI. First-round PCR used three to four cycles and beta primers RC1.1 and RC1.2 covering TRBC1 and TRBC2. TCRdb ran MiXCR on the UMI-ligation and nested PCR reads and lists one entry per CDR3 protein. The table lists about 30,000 distinct CDR3 sequences, 7.3% of them singletons. Known numbers of the T cell clone KT2 were added to PBMC. Different KT2-to-PBMC ratios were created with a constant PBMC count.

The chain links TRBV3-1 to TRBJ2-5; D may be TRBD2 (6 bases). This clonotype was sampled from a human donor. The sequenced material came from PBMCs spiked with cells of the T cell clone KT2. Here the CDR3 DNA reads TGTGCCAGCAGCCAAGAACTAGCAGTCCAAGAGACCCAGTACTTC. Residues: CASSQELAVQETQYF.